The 8 T cell receptor beta chains below all came from one sample that was sequenced in a study of Ad26.COV2.S vaccination and SARS-CoV-2 variants. Profiling relied on immunoSEQ multiplex PCR, and the TCRdb table lists in-frame clones only, not all of them. Among 360,000 or so clones listed, approximately 91% were seen once. Noted treatment: 15 to 20 received Ad26.COV2.S at low or high dose, single or two shots; several received placebo; per-sample allocation not given. Samples were taken on day 63 after the first vaccine or placebo injection. Sequencing was performed on peripheral blood, taken in a trial of Ad26.COV2.S vaccine versus placebo. These receptors were collected from a person aged 18-65 years who received the Ad26.COV2.S COVID-19 vaccine or a placebo.

V and J are TRBV18 and TRBJ2-5; TRBD1 matches 9 bases. With V trimmed by 3 bases and J by 2 bases, 10 bases remained unmatched. The germline gives CDR1 KGHSH, CDR2 LQKENI. CDR3 length: 17 amino acids. CDR3 bases: TGTGCCAGCTCACCGTACAGGGGGCGGGCTAGTCAAGAGACCCAGTACTTC. This encodes CASSPYRGRASQETQYF.

The CDR3 spells CAWSVREGQPQHF. In nucleotides, the CDR3 is TGTGCCTGGAGTGTTCGAGAGGGACAGCCCCAGCATTTT. The chain uses TRBV30 and TRBJ1-5; no clear D gene. CDR1 and CDR2 (germline): GTSNPN, SVGIG (reference sequence). The V end was cut by 0 bases, the J end by 7 bases, with 10 bases between. The CDR3 runs 13 residues.

This clone was counted once. The V gene is TRBV15, the J gene TRBJ1-5, with TRBD1 as a possible D gene (5 bases). V was pared by 4 bases and J by 0 bases, with 13 bases between. Germline loops: CDR1 LNHNV, CDR2 YYDKDF (reference sequence). This CDR3 contains 16 residues. CDR3 in amino acids: CATSTEGQTSNQPQHF. DNA for the CDR3: TGTGCCACCAGCACTGAGGGGCAGACTAGCAATCAGCCCCAGCATTTT. Filled out from reference TRBV15 and TRBJ1-5, the complete variable domain reads DAMVIQNPRYQVTQFGKPVTLSCSQTLNHNVMYWYQQKSSQAPKLLFHYYDKDFNNEADTPDNFQSRRPNTSFCFLDIRSPGLGDTAMYLCATSTEGQTSNQPQHFGDGTRLSIL.

The CDR3 spells CASSLWESNQPQHF. The CDR3 DNA reads as TGTGCCAGCAGTTTATGGGAGAGCAATCAGCCCCAGCATTTT. The rearrangement joins TRBV28 to TRBJ1-5, with unresolved D. Per the germline V gene, CDR1 is MDHEN and CDR2 is SYDVKM. The CDR3 length is 14 residues. Trimming shortened V by 0 bases and J by 1 base, and 4 bases separated the two germline ends.

The table lists this clone with a count of one. V is TRBV15 and J is TRBJ2-5; D gene unclear. V lost 5 bases and J lost 5, with 15 bases in between. Germline CDR1 and CDR2: LNHNV and YYDKDF (reference sequence). CDR3 length: 14 amino acids. The CDR3 loop is CATSPPPSRETQYF. For the CDR3, the DNA is TGTGCCACCAGCCCACCCCCCAGTCGGGAGACCCAGTACTTC.

The chain combines TRBV20-1 with TRBJ2-5; the D gene is possibly TRBD2 (6 bases). The CDR3 spans 13 residues. From germline, CDR1 is DFQATT and CDR2 SNEGSKA (reference sequence). Trimming took 3 bases from V and 2 from J, leaving 10 bases between them. CDR3 in amino acids: CSASFGLQETQYF. The CDR3 DNA follows: TGCAGTGCTAGTTTCGGACTACAAGAGACCCAGTACTTC.

V usage is TRBV6-2 or TRBV6-3 and J usage is TRBJ2-1; TRBD2 aligns across 9 bases. The CDR3 is made up of 15 amino acids. Germline V gene lookup returns CDR1 MNHEY and CDR2 SVGEGT. The V and J ends lost 5 bases and 3 bases, in that order; junction bases with no gene match: 5. The CDR3 DNA sequence: TGTGCCAGCAGTCCACTAGCGGGTAACTACAATGAGCAGTTCTTC. Translated, it gives CASSPLAGNYNEQFF.

The chain couples TRBV6-6 to TRBJ1-6; the D is unclear. CDR3 length: 13 residues. In germline, CDR1 is MNHNY, CDR2 SVGAGI (reference sequence). V was trimmed by 6 bases and J by 14 bases, leaving 17 bases between them. The CDR3 loop is CASRRQPGETLHF. The CDR3 nucleotides read TGTGCCAGCAGACGACAACCTGGGGAAACCCTCCACTTT.